This record concerns one T cell receptor beta chain sequence. Clones were sequenced by immunoSEQ multiplex PCR, and TCRdb holds only the in-frame ones, with some missing. The sample contains fewer than 45,000 clones, around 78% of which appear only once. Looked up from germline, CDR1 is MDHEN and CDR2 is SYDVKM. The CDR3 is made up of 13 amino acids. Trimming stripped 7 bases from V and 4 bases from J, with 13 bases between. These data are taken from a study of blood T cell repertoires in COVID-19. Overall study: Sites in the United States, Italy and Spain provided acute and convalescent COVID-19 samples. T cells, B-cell-depleted T cells, or PBMCs supplied cDNA or gDNA.

V and J are TRBV28 and TRBJ1-2; no firm D call. The receptor was derived from a man in his sixties with acute or convalescent COVID-19. Sequencing was done on a sample of peripheral blood. CDR3 nucleotide sequence: TGTGCCAGCACCCCCAGGATGCTCTATGGCTACACCTTC. It specifies CASTPRMLYGYTF.